A selection of T cell receptor beta chains follows, all from one sample in a study of regulatory T cells in long-lasting Graves disease. Via MiXCR, TCRdb re-called the multiplex PCR reads, giving one row per CDR3 protein. The sample includes about 460,000 distinct CDR3 sequences, approximately 23% of them seen just once. The sample in question was peripheral blood mononuclear cells (PBMCs), obtained when the disease was refractory, from a patient treated with antithyroid drugs. The receptor source for this set is a female donor with Graves disease. Both conserved end residues are part of each CDR3. D genes are given only for firm matches. Size is stated for part of the rows, as once, few or many counts, or as a class when the clone is expanded.

DNA | CDR3 | D | J | size | V
TGTGCCAGCAGTTTTTACAGGGCCGCTGAAGCTTTCTTT | CASSFYRAAEAFF | NA | TRBJ1-1 | NA | TRBV12-3/TRBV12-4
TGTGCCAGTAGTATCAAGATTAACCGGAGGGGAGGGAGGCAGCCCCAGCATTTT | CASSIKINRRGGRQPQHF | NA | TRBJ1-5 | NA | TRBV19
TGTGCCAGCAGCCCCCAACCGGACGGCACCTACGAGCAGTACTTC | CASSPQPDGTYEQYF | NA | TRBJ2-7 | few | TRBV3-1
TGTGCCAGCAGTTATCACAGGGGCTCTGAAGCTTTCTTT | CASSYHRGSEAFF | TRBD1 | TRBJ1-1 | many | TRBV6-9
TGTGCCAGCCGCGCGCTTGACAGGGTATCACTCCACTTT | CASRALDRVSLHF | TRBD1 | TRBJ1-6 | NA | TRBV2
TGCAGTGCCCTAGGGGCCCCAGAAGCTTTCTTT | CSALGAPEAFF | NA | TRBJ1-1 | NA | TRBV20-1
TGTGCCAGCAGTCCAATACCGGGACACCAGATGGATACGCAGTATTTT | CASSPIPGHQMDTQYF | NA | TRBJ2-3 | NA | TRBV6-1
TGTGCCGGCAGTTTACGAGAGATCACCGGGGAGCTGTTTTTT | CAGSLREITGELFF | NA | TRBJ2-2 | NA | TRBV28
TGTGCCAGCAGCCCCCCTGACAGGGCTACCCTCCACTTT | CASSPPDRATLHF | TRBD1 | TRBJ1-6 | few | TRBV28
TGTGCCAGCAGTCCATCTCGGGGCCAAGCTTTCTTT | CASSPSRGQAFF | NA | TRBJ1-1 | many | TRBV12-3/TRBV12-4
TGCAGTGCTAGAGATGTAGGGGACCCGGTGGGCTATGGCTACACCTTC | CSARDVGDPVGYGYTF | NA | TRBJ1-2 | NA | TRBV20-1
TGTGCCAGCAGCCCAGAACCGAACACCGGGGAGCTGTTTTTT | CASSPEPNTGELFF | NA | TRBJ2-2 | NA | TRBV7-6
TGTGCCAGCAGTCCGACAGGGGAATGGCGTCAGCCCCAGCATTTT | CASSPTGEWRQPQHF | TRBD1 | TRBJ1-5 | many | TRBV6-1
TGCAGTGCGCGAGCAGGGAACTACGAGCAGTACTTC | CSARAGNYEQYF | NA | TRBJ2-7 | NA | TRBV20-1
TGTGCCAGCAGCCGCCCGGCCGGGAACTATGGCTACACCTTC | CASSRPAGNYGYTF | NA | TRBJ1-2 | NA | TRBV5-6
TGTGCCAGCAGCTTACTAGGGAGAACCGGGGAGCTGTTTTTT | CASSLLGRTGELFF | NA | TRBJ2-2 | few | TRBV11-2
TGTGCCAGCACCTTGACAGAGGTGAACACTGAAGCTTTCTTT | CASTLTEVNTEAFF | NA | TRBJ1-1 | many | TRBV7-8
TGCGCCAGCAGCTTGATTCCGGACAAAAGCTCCTACGAGCAGTACTTC | CASSLIPDKSSYEQYF | NA | TRBJ2-7 | NA | TRBV5-1
TGTGCCATCGGTACAGCGGGAAGCACAGATACGCAGTATTTT | CAIGTAGSTDTQYF | TRBD2 | TRBJ2-3 | NA | TRBV28
TGTGCCAGCAGTTTAGGGGGTGGCAGTGAAAAACTGTTTTTT | CASSLGGGSEKLFF | NA | TRBJ1-4 | many | TRBV27
TGTGCCAGCAGTTTAGGGGTTTCAAATTCACCCCTCCACTTT | CASSLGVSNSPLHF | NA | TRBJ1-6 | many | TRBV12-3/TRBV12-4
TGTGCCAGTACTGCGGGAGTAAACGGGGAGCTGTTTTTT | CASTAGVNGELFF | TRBD2 | TRBJ2-2 | few | TRBV19
TGTGCCAGCAGTTACTCTCGGGGGGGTGGAAACACCATATATTTT | CASSYSRGGGNTIYF | NA | TRBJ1-3 | NA | TRBV6-5
TGCGCCAGCAGCCAAGATTGGCTCTCTTGGGGACAGGGAGACAGGGGCTACACCTTC | CASSQDWLSWGQGDRGYTF | TRBD1 | TRBJ1-2 | once | TRBV4-3
TGTGCCAGCAGTGGGATAACAGAAAACACTGAAGCTTTCTTT | CASSGITENTEAFF | NA | TRBJ1-1 | many | TRBV25-1
TGCGCCAGCAGCCAAGATAATTGGCGGGGTAACGGGGAGCTGTTTTTT | CASSQDNWRGNGELFF | NA | TRBJ2-2 | NA | TRBV4-3
TGTGCCAGCAGTTCAGAAACAGGGGGCACTAATGAAAAACTGTTTTTT | CASSSETGGTNEKLFF | TRBD1 | TRBJ1-4 | many | TRBV28
TGTGCCAGCAGTTTCCGGGAATACACTGAAGCTTTCTTT | CASSFREYTEAFF | NA | TRBJ1-1 | many | TRBV12-3/TRBV12-4
TGTGCCAGCAACCGCCTTAATAGCAATCAGCCCCAGCATTTT | CASNRLNSNQPQHF | NA | TRBJ1-5 | NA | TRBV6-1
TGTGCCAGCAGCTTAAGGTTTTCGGCAACTAATGAAAAACTGTTTTTT | CASSLRFSATNEKLFF | NA | TRBJ1-4 | many | TRBV7-2
TGTGCCAGTAGTACCGGGACAGGGTTACCCTACGAGCAGTACTTC | CASSTGTGLPYEQYF | TRBD1 | TRBJ2-7 | few | TRBV19
TGTGCCAGCAGCCAAGATTACAGGTTTGCCTACGAGCAGTACTTC | CASSQDYRFAYEQYF | NA | TRBJ2-7 | few | TRBV14
TGTGCCAGTCGGACCCAAGCGGATGGCTACACCTTC | CASRTQADGYTF | NA | TRBJ1-2 | many | TRBV27
TGTGCCAGCAGCTTAGACTCCCGGGACAGGGAAAATCAGCCCCAGCATTTT | CASSLDSRDRENQPQHF | TRBD1 | TRBJ1-5 | few | TRBV11-2
TGTGCCAGCAGCGTAGACAGGGAGAACATTCAGTACTTC | CASSVDRENIQYF | NA | TRBJ2-4 | many | TRBV9
TGTGCCAGCATGCCTCGACTGGATTACAATGAGCAGTTCTTC | CASMPRLDYNEQFF | NA | TRBJ2-1 | NA | TRBV12-3/TRBV12-4